The 18 T cell receptor beta chains reported below all come from one sample, sequenced in a study of T-cell reconstitution after alpha-beta-depleted transplantation in children. Researchers prepared the TCRbeta library using unique molecular identifiers, the study reports. TCRdb reprocessed the PCR reads with MiXCR, giving one entry per CDR3 protein. The table has 450,000 to 600,000 distinct CDR3 sequences, 10% to 15% seen once. This specimen consisted of PBMCs, mostly from graft donor cells, obtained 360 days after TCRalphabeta/CD19-depleted stem cell transplant. These receptors were obtained from a male patient aged 10 to 17 who had a stem cell transplant for acute myeloid leukemia, so the T cells may come from the graft donor.

This clonotype was recorded at least ten times. This chain uses TRBV28 with TRBJ2-7; a weak D match, TRBD1 (6 bases). Per germline, CDR1 MDHEN and CDR2 SYDVKM. This CDR3 region has 13 residues. Trimming pared 5 bases from V and 5 bases from J, leaving 13 bases between. The CDR3 spells CASSLQGRNEQYF. As DNA, the CDR3 is TGTGCCAGCAGTCTACAGGGAAGGAACGAGCAGTACTTC. The full variable domain, with the rest looked up from reference TRBV28 and TRBJ2-7, is DVKVTQSSRYLVKRTGEKVFLECVQDMDHENMFWYRQDPGLGLRLIYFSYDVKMKEKGDIPEGYSVSREKKERFSLILESASTNQTSMYLCASSLQGRNEQYFGPGTRLTVT.

This chain joins TRBV29-1 and TRBJ1-2; tentatively, D is TRBD1 (5 bases). V lost 7 bases and J lost 8, with 17 bases in between. CDR3 length equals 12 residues. Germline CDR1 is SQVTM and CDR2 is ANQGSEA. The CDR3 region has the DNA TGCAGCGCCGGAGACAGCATCAGGGGCTACACCTTC. Protein product: CSAGDSIRGYTF.

This clonotype has at least ten counts. V is TRBV12-3 or TRBV12-4 and J is TRBJ2-1, with TRBD2 identical over 14 bases. The CDR3 runs 15 residues. V lost 5 bases to trimming and J lost 4 bases; unmatched junction nucleotides: 1. In DNA, the CDR3 is TGTGCCAGCAGTCGACTAGCGGGAGGGTACAATGAGCAGTTCTTC. Translated, it gives CASSRLAGGYNEQFF.

This clonotype was recorded a few times. The genes are TRBV6-1 and TRBJ2-2; possibly TRBD1 or TRBD2 for D (6 bases each). Germline V gene sequence: CDR1 MNHNS, CDR2 SASEGT. V was trimmed by 5 bases and J by 3 bases, leaving 10 bases between them. The CDR3 is 14 residues long. The CDR3 nucleotides read TGTGCCAGCAGTCGAGGGGGGTACACCGGGGAGCTGTTTTTT. It codes for CASSRGGYTGELFF.

This clonotype was seen ten or more times. The chain joins TRBV12-3 or TRBV12-4 to TRBJ2-7, with TRBD2 matching over 7 bases. This CDR3 has 17 residues. V dropped 7 bases and J dropped 3; count of bases not matched to a gene: 18. The CDR3: CASIDGAEGGRRYEQYF. Written as DNA, the CDR3 is TGTGCCAGCATTGACGGGGCAGAGGGCGGGAGACGCTACGAGCAGTACTTC.

This clonotype was observed at least ten times. The chain couples TRBV7-6 to TRBJ2-3; 7 positions match TRBD2. CDR1 SGHVS and CDR2 FNYEAQ come from the germline V gene. V shed 3 bases and J 2 bases; nucleotides not matched to a gene: 8. The CDR3 runs to 16 residues. CDR3 loop: CASSFGGGLFTDTQYF. CDR3 in DNA: TGTGCCAGCAGCTTTGGGGGGGGTCTTTTCACAGATACGCAGTATTTT.

The chain links TRBV6-5 to TRBJ2-2; D call uncertain. This CDR3 has 16 amino acids. CDR1 is MNHEY and CDR2 is SVGAGI in the germline V gene. V was cut by 2 bases and J by 2 bases, with 12 bases left in between. In nucleotides, the CDR3 is TGTGCCAGCAGTTACCAGCCCCCTTTAAACACCGGGGAGCTGTTTTTT. It yields the protein CASSYQPPLNTGELFF.

This clonotype appeared many times. The V and J genes are TRBV14 and TRBJ1-2; no clear D gene. The V gene lost 4 bases and the J gene lost 5 bases, with 5 bases spanning the gap. The germline V gene encodes CDR1 SGHDN and CDR2 FVKESK. The CDR3 covers 11 residues. In DNA, the CDR3 is TGTGCCAGCAGCCCCGGGTATGGCTACACCTTC. Translated: CASSPGYGYTF.

This clonotype was counted a few times. The gene calls are TRBV7-9 and TRBJ2-7, with 10 positions matching TRBD2. The CDR3 consists of 17 residues. With V trimmed by 0 bases and J by 1 base, 6 bases remained unmatched. Germline CDR1 SEHNR, CDR2 FQNEAQ (reference sequence). This CDR3 is CASSLAAGGPDSYEQYF. The DNA of the CDR3 is TGTGCCAGCAGCTTAGCAGCGGGAGGGCCAGATTCCTACGAGCAGTACTTC.

This clonotype was observed at least ten times. CDR3 sequence: CASSQSGQGVGEQYF. In DNA, the CDR3 is TGTGCCAGCAGCCAGTCCGGACAGGGTGTAGGGGAGCAGTACTTC. The chain combines TRBV12-3 or TRBV12-4 with TRBJ2-7; 8 bases are a match to TRBD1. Trimming removed 6 bases from V and 7 bases from J; junction bases left unmatched: 14. The CDR3 runs to 15 residues.

This rearrangement joins TRBV20-1 to TRBJ2-7; D assignment may be TRBD1 or TRBD2 (5 bases each). CDR3 length equals 14 residues. CDR1 and CDR2 from the germline V gene are DFQATT and SNEGSKA (reference sequence). V lost 5 bases and J 3 bases, leaving 17 bases between the germline ends. Written as DNA, the CDR3 is TGCAGTGCTGGGGACGGTAAAACTTTCTACGAGCAGTACTTC. Protein product: CSAGDGKTFYEQYF.

This clonotype was counted ten times or more. The gene calls are TRBV6-2 or TRBV6-3 and TRBJ2-7; TRBD1 agrees at 8 bases. The CDR3 consists of 14 residues. Germline CDR1 and CDR2: MNHEY and SVGEGT. V lost 7 bases to trimming and J lost 0 bases; unmatched junction nucleotides: 5. CDR3 region: CASTDRGSSYEQYF. The CDR3 bases are TGTGCCAGCACCGACAGGGGCTCCTCCTACGAGCAGTACTTC.

The chain is built from TRBV20-1 and TRBJ2-7; TRBD2 matches 13 bases. Germline V gene data show CDR1 as DFQATT and CDR2 as SNEGSKA (reference sequence). CDR3 size: 15 residues. The trim removed 4 bases at V and 10 bases at J, leaving 13 bases unmatched. In DNA, the CDR3 is TGCAGTGCTAAGCGGACCGGGACTAGCGGGACCACTCAGTACTTC. Residues: CSAKRTGTSGTTQYF.

This clonotype has at least ten counts. The V and J genes are TRBV9 and TRBJ2-4; D unresolved. CDR3 length: 15 amino acids. The V gene lost 0 bases and the J gene lost 9 bases, with 16 bases spanning the gap. Germline V gene sequence: CDR1 SGDLS, CDR2 YYNGEE. DNA for the CDR3: TGTGCCAGCAGCGTAGTAGGCTCCTCCGCTAGCATTCAGTACTTC. This encodes CASSVVGSSASIQYF.

Written as DNA, the CDR3 is TGTGCCAGCAGTTTCGGGACAGGGGTCAATGAGCAGTTCTTC. Its protein product is CASSFGTGVNEQFF. The chain has TRBV27 and TRBJ2-1, with 10 bases identical to TRBD1. The J segment lost 6 bases and the V segment lost 3 bases, leaving 2 bases of the junction unmatched. CDR1 is MNHEY and CDR2 is SMNVEV in the germline V gene (reference sequence). The length of the CDR3 is 14 residues.

This clonotype was seen a handful of times. The chain joins TRBV15 to TRBJ2-1, with 14 bases fitting TRBD2. J lost 7 bases, V lost 7 bases, and 6 bases had no gene match. This CDR3 contains 15 residues. CDR1 and CDR2 from the germline V gene are LNHNV and YYDKDF (reference sequence). The CDR3 sequence is CATMPRTSGRNEQFF. In nucleotides, the CDR3 is TGTGCCACCATGCCCCGGACTAGCGGGAGGAATGAGCAGTTCTTC. Full variable domain (rest looked up from reference TRBV15 and TRBJ2-1): DAMVIQNPRYQVTQFGKPVTLSCSQTLNHNVMYWYQQKSSQAPKLLFHYYDKDFNNEADTPDNFQSRRPNTSFCFLDIRSPGLGDTAMYLCATMPRTSGRNEQFFGPGTRLTVL.

The CDR3 region has the DNA TGTGCCAGCAGTTTTCAGAGGGGTGAGCAGTTCTTC. Protein: CASSFQRGEQFF. V is TRBV28 and J is TRBJ2-1, with D perhaps being TRBD1 or TRBD2 (5 bases each). Germline V gene sequence: CDR1 MDHEN, CDR2 SYDVKM. V gave up 3 bases and J gave up 9 bases, with 9 bases separating them. There are 12 residues in the CDR3.

The chain recombines TRBV28 with TRBJ2-2, with 7 bases identical to TRBD1. Germline CDR1 reads MDHEN; CDR2 reads SYDVKM. V shed 5 bases, J shed 6 bases, and the junction held 18 bases outside the gene matches. This CDR3 is 18 amino acids long. The CDR3 spells CASSEGLWRQGFPGELFF. CDR3 nucleotide sequence: TGTGCCAGCAGTGAGGGGCTATGGAGACAGGGATTCCCCGGGGAGCTGTTTTTT.